This entry is about one T cell receptor beta chain. By 5'RACE template switching, TCR cDNA was produced, with a universal primer site and UMIs added in the process. TCRdb re-called the 5' RACE reads with MiXCR, one entry per CDR3 protein. The repertoire includes more than 50,000 distinct CDR3 sequences, approximately 5.7% of them detected once, and around 30% sits in the top ten. This sample is part of a study of T cells after yellow fever vaccination. Findings and caveats of the study: The secondary response showed a weaker magnitude and a faster peak, day 5 versus 15. Clones from primary vaccination mostly reappeared after the booster (96% CD4, over 85% CD8).

The germline V and J ends were trimmed by 7 bases and 4 bases, with 14 bases remaining between them. CDR1 is SQVTM, CDR2 ANQGSEA, per germline. The CDR3 spans 13 residues. The sample was PBMCs, either bulk or a sorted T-cell subset (CD4+, CD8+, memory, or dextramer-sorted; not recorded which), taken on the day of the yellow fever booster vaccination. The source of this sequence is a man aged 18 to 35 who received the YFV17D yellow fever vaccine. The rearrangement links TRBV29-1 to TRBJ2-1; D is unclear. In nucleotides, the CDR3 is TGCAGCGCCCAAGCCGGCCAATACAATGAGCAGTTCTTC. Protein sequence: CSAQAGQYNEQFF.